What follows are 10 T cell receptor beta chains derived from one specimen sequenced in a study of T cells after yellow fever vaccination. MiXCR, run by TCRdb on the 5' RACE reads, gives a single entry per CDR3 protein. Of under 150,000 distinct CDR3 sequences listed, 7.7% are singletons. The sample in question was CD4+ T cells sorted from PBMCs, obtained 5 days after the yellow fever booster vaccination. The source is a man aged 25-45 years who received the YFV17D yellow fever vaccine.

The chain recombines TRBV7-2 with TRBJ2-5; D is possibly TRBD1 (7 bases). Trimming pared 7 bases from V and 5 bases from J, leaving 20 bases between. From germline, CDR1 is SGHTA and CDR2 FQGNSA. CDR3 size: 15 residues. In DNA form, the CDR3 reads TGTGCCAGCACCGAGATGACAGGGAGGTCGGAGACCCAGTACTTC. This sequence encodes CASTEMTGRSETQYF.

This clonotype has a count of ten or more. The chain has TRBV7-6 and TRBJ2-7, with TRBD2 identical over 9 bases. The CDR3 has 17 amino acids. The V and J ends lost 1 base and 3 bases, in that order; junction bases with no gene match: 10. Germline lookup yields CDR1 SGHVS and CDR2 FNYEAQ. The CDR3 region is CASSLGSPSGVGYEQYF. In DNA, the CDR3 is TGTGCCAGCAGCTTAGGTTCCCCTAGCGGGGTTGGCTACGAGCAGTACTTC. Using reference TRBV7-6 and TRBJ2-7 for the parts outside the CDR3, the full variable domain is GAGVSQSPRYKVTKRGQDVALRCDPISGHVSLYWYRQALGQGPEFLTYFNYEAQQDKSGLPNDRFSAERPEGSISTLTIQRTEQRDSAMYRCASSLGSPSGVGYEQYFGPGTRLTVT.

This clonotype was counted many times. V is TRBV6-5 and J is TRBJ2-2; perhaps TRBD2 as D (5 bases). Looked up from germline, CDR1 is MNHEY and CDR2 is SVGAGI. Trimming took off 10 bases at V and 4 bases at J, with 16 bases between the two ends. This CDR3 comprises 14 residues. CDR3 region: CATLLGSATGELFF. For the CDR3, the DNA is TGTGCCACCCTCCTTGGGAGCGCCACCGGGGAGCTGTTTTTT.

This clonotype has only a few counts. This chain links TRBV7-3 with TRBJ2-2; D call uncertain. The CDR3 sequence is 16 residues long. Germline CDR1 reads SGHTA; CDR2 reads FQGTGA. V was shortened by 5 bases and J by 2 bases, with 15 bases between the two germline ends. The DNA of the CDR3 is TGTGCCAGCAGCCCCCCCCCGGCCCCCAACACCGGGGAGCTGTTTTTT. Translating it yields CASSPPPAPNTGELFF. Supplemented by reference TRBV7-3 and TRBJ2-2, the full variable domain reads GAGVSQTPSNKVTEKGKYVELRCDPISGHTALYWYRQSLGQGPEFLIYFQGTGAADDSGLPNDRFFAVRPEGSVSTLKIQRTERGDSAVYLCASSPPPAPNTGELFFGEGSRLTVL.

This clonotype was seen once. Since a much larger clone is just one base distant, this may be a read error. The gene calls are TRBV25-1 and TRBJ2-5, with a weak D call TRBD2 (5 bases). The CDR3 loop spans 15 amino acids. CDR1 is MGHDK and CDR2 is SYGVNS in the germline V gene. V was clipped by 2 bases and J by 7 bases, with 17 bases between them. CDR3 region: CASSELVAPSGTQYF. The CDR3 nucleotides are TGTGCCAGCAGTGAACTGGTGGCGCCGAGCGGGACCCAGTACTTC.

A note on this clonotype: A much larger clone lies one base from this, so it may be a read error. The rearrangement links TRBV7-2 to TRBJ2-7, with D tentatively TRBD1 or TRBD2 (5 bases each). Trimming took off 4 bases at V and 1 base at J, with 17 bases between the two ends. CDR1 SGHTA and CDR2 FQGNSA come from the germline V gene. The CDR3 covers 16 residues. The chain's CDR3 is CASSSSAGTLSYEQYF. In DNA, the CDR3 is TGTGCCAGCAGCTCGTCCGCAGGGACCCTTTCCTACGAGCAGTACTTC.

The sample holds many counts of this clonotype. The chain has TRBV7-2 and TRBJ2-7, with D possibly being TRBD2 (6 bases). Trimming removed 2 bases from V and 4 bases from J, with 21 bases in between. CDR1 is SGHTA, CDR2 FQGNSA, per germline. This CDR3 contains 17 residues. CDR3: CASSLRGFDVGGYEQYF. CDR3 coding DNA: TGTGCCAGCAGCTTACGGGGGTTTGACGTGGGAGGTTACGAGCAGTACTTC.

This clonotype was seen many times. The chain employs TRBV20-1 and TRBJ1-6; 7 bases are a match to TRBD1. Germline-derived CDR1 and CDR2 are DFQATT and SNEGSKA (reference sequence). The CDR3 has 13 amino acids. Written as DNA, the CDR3 is TGCAGCGCCATGGGACAGATCAATTCACCCCTCCACTTT. This gives the protein CSAMGQINSPLHF.

This clonotype was counted at least ten times. The chain combines TRBV27 with TRBJ1-4; no definite D call. V shed 5 bases and J shed 7 bases, with 14 bases lying between them. Germline CDR1 reads MNHEY; CDR2 reads SMNVEV (reference sequence). This CDR3 region has 14 residues. The CDR3 bases are TGTGCCAGCAGTCCCGGCTGGAATGCTGAAAAACTGTTTTTT. It specifies CASSPGWNAEKLFF. Based on the CDR3 plus reference TRBV27 and TRBJ1-4, the full variable domain is EAQVTQNPRYLITVTGKKLTVTCSQNMNHEYMSWYRQDPGLGLRQIYYSMNVEVTDKGDVPEGYKVSRKEKRNFPLILESPSPNQTSLYFCASSPGWNAEKLFFGSGTQLSVL.

This clonotype was observed many times. The chain has TRBV7-9 and TRBJ1-5; TRBD1 is a possible D gene (5 bases). Per germline, CDR1 SEHNR and CDR2 FQNEAQ (reference sequence). Trimming removed 8 bases from V and 1 base from J, with 12 bases in between. CDR3 length: 14 residues. The CDR3 DNA reads TGTGCCAGCGGACATTCCGGGAGCAATCAGCCCCAGCATTTT. Protein product: CASGHSGSNQPQHF.